One and the same sample provided the 15 T cell receptor beta chains below, sequenced in a study of blood T cell repertoires in COVID-19. Repertoires were generated with immunoSEQ multiplex PCR, while TCRdb's copy carries only in-frame clones and drops some. The sample lists 400,000 to 450,000 clones; about 87% were seen once. The sequenced sample was peripheral blood. The receptors were sampled from a woman aged 50 to 60 with COVID-19, enrolled during active disease.

J is TRBJ1-2 and V is TRBV9; the D is unclear. With 3 bases removed from V and 6 bases from J, the gap between germline ends came to 9 bases. This CDR3 contains 12 residues. Germline V CDR1 and CDR2: SGDLS, YYNGEE. Here the CDR3 reads CASSAPGDGYTF. The CDR3 nucleotides are TGTGCCAGCAGCGCGCCGGGTGATGGCTACACCTTC.

This clone appeared once. CDR3 sequence (DNA): TGTGCCAGCCCCGGGAGGGGACCAAATGAAAAACTGTTTTTT. Translating it yields CASPGRGPNEKLFF. The chain uses TRBV2 and TRBJ1-4; maybe TRBD1 (5 bases). CDR1 and CDR2 from the germline V gene are SNHLY and FYNNEI. The CDR3 has 14 residues. The V end lost 8 bases, the J end lost 5 bases, and 15 bases lay between the germline ends. Drawing the rest from reference TRBV2 and TRBJ1-4, the complete variable domain is EPEVTQTPSHQVTQMGQEVILRCVPISNHLYFYWYRQILGQKVEFLVSFYNNEISEKSEIFDDQFSVERPDGSNFTLKIRSTKLEDSAMYFCASPGRGPNEKLFFGSGTQLSVL.

This chain uses TRBV4-1 with TRBJ1-4, with D unresolved. The germline V gene encodes CDR1 MGHRA and CDR2 YSYEKL. This CDR3 spans 15 amino acids. V gave up 4 bases and J gave up 7 bases, with 16 bases separating them. CDR3 sequence (DNA): TGCGCCAGCAGCCCCGAGCGGAGGAGACCTGAAAAACTGTTTTTT. It encodes CASSPERRRPEKLFF.

The table lists this clone with a few counts. The gene calls are TRBV29-1 and TRBJ1-1; no definite D call. V was clipped by 6 bases and J by 0 bases, with 8 bases between them. Germline CDR1 reads SQVTM; CDR2 reads ANQGSEA. The CDR3 length is 12 residues. For the CDR3, the DNA is TGCAGCGTGGAACCAATGAACACTGAAGCTTTCTTT. It specifies CSVEPMNTEAFF.

This clone has only one observation. The V gene is TRBV11-3, the J gene TRBJ2-5; the D gene is possibly TRBD1 (6 bases). The V and J ends lost 0 bases and 4 bases respectively, with 9 bases between them. The V gene's germline CDR1 is SGHNT and CDR2 YENEEA. This CDR3 is 14 amino acids long. The CDR3: CASSLEGRGETQYF. CDR3 DNA: TGTGCCAGCAGCTTAGAGGGCAGGGGAGAGACCCAGTACTTC. Using reference TRBV11-3 and TRBJ2-5 for the parts outside the CDR3, the full variable domain is EAGVVQSPRYKIIEKKQPVAFWCNPISGHNTLYWYLQNLGQGPELLIRYENEEAVDDSQLPKDRFSAERLKGVDSTLKIQPAELGDSAVYLCASSLEGRGETQYFGPGTRLLVL.

V usage is TRBV5-1 and J usage is TRBJ1-1; 10 positions match TRBD1. Germline CDR1 is SGHRS and CDR2 is YFSETQ. The CDR3 sequence is 17 residues long. J lost 0 bases, V lost 5 bases, and 10 bases had no gene match. The CDR3 DNA reads TGCGCCAGCAGATTCGACAGGGGGCGGGATCTGAACACTGAAGCTTTCTTT. Amino acid sequence: CASRFDRGRDLNTEAFF.

The chain recombines TRBV6-2 or TRBV6-3 with TRBJ2-3; no firm D call. In germline, CDR1 is MNHEY, CDR2 SVGEGT. The CDR3 loop spans 11 amino acids. V was shortened by 5 bases and J by 3 bases, with 3 bases between the two germline ends. Here the CDR3 reads CASSVTDTQYF. In nucleotides, the CDR3 is TGTGCCAGCAGTGTAACAGATACGCAGTATTTT.

The chain recombines TRBV29-1 with TRBJ2-7; TRBD1 might be the D (5 bases). This CDR3 contains 13 residues. Germline CDR1 is SQVTM and CDR2 is ANQGSEA. V was shortened by 5 bases and J by 3 bases, with 14 bases between the two germline ends. CDR3 sequence: CSVLDSTHYEQYF. In DNA, the CDR3 is TGCAGCGTTCTTGACAGTACCCACTACGAGCAGTACTTC.

In this sample, this clone turned up a few times. The rearrangement uses TRBV15 and TRBJ1-4; the match to TRBD1 covers 10 bases. The ends lost 0 bases at V and 6 bases at J; junction bases unmatched: 1. Per germline, CDR1 LNHNV and CDR2 YYDKDF (reference sequence). This CDR3 is built from 15 residues. Here the CDR3 reads CATSRDGTGDEKLFF. The CDR3 region has the DNA TGTGCCACCAGCAGAGATGGGACAGGGGATGAAAAACTGTTTTTT.

This clone was counted between two and nine times. The rearrangement uses TRBV4-1 and TRBJ2-7, with D perhaps TRBD2 (5 bases). Germline V gives CDR1 MGHRA, CDR2 YSYEKL. V was clipped by 4 bases and J by 7 bases, with 11 bases between them. CDR3 length equals 12 residues. CDR3 coding DNA: TGCGCCAGCAGCCCTGGCGGGCCTGAGCAGTACTTC. Amino acid sequence: CASSPGGPEQYF.

The V call is TRBV27, the J call TRBJ2-1; TRBD2 aligns across 9 bases. This CDR3 is built from 16 residues. With V trimmed by 6 bases and J by 0 bases, 6 bases remained unmatched. Germline values: CDR1 MNHEY, CDR2 SMNVEV (reference sequence). The CDR3 loop is CASRRSGGTSYNEQFF. The CDR3 nucleotides are TGTGCCAGCAGGCGTAGCGGGGGAACCTCCTACAATGAGCAGTTCTTC.

The V and J genes are TRBV7-6 and TRBJ1-2; 8 nucleotides align to TRBD1. The CDR3 is made up of 15 amino acids. J lost 2 bases, V lost 5 bases, and 7 bases had no gene match. The germline CDR1 and CDR2 sequences are SGHVS and FNYEAQ. The CDR3 protein is CASSQRTGSNYGYTF. The CDR3 DNA reads as TGTGCCAGCAGCCAGAGGACAGGGTCGAACTATGGCTACACCTTC.

The rearrangement joins TRBV4-2 to TRBJ2-3; 7 bases line up with TRBD2. The CDR3 contains 15 residues. The V and J ends lost 5 bases and 1 base, in that order; junction bases with no gene match: 6. The germline CDR1 and CDR2 sequences are LGHNA and YNFKEQ. The CDR3 DNA reads as TGTGCCAGCAGCGGGTTACGGGGGGGCACAGATACGCAGTATTTT. Protein product: CASSGLRGGTDTQYF.

The rearrangement uses TRBV5-4 and TRBJ2-1; D might be TRBD2 (7 bases). V was pared by 0 bases and J by 8 bases, with 18 bases between. CDR1 SGHNT and CDR2 YYREEE come from the germline V gene (reference sequence). There are 16 residues in the CDR3. DNA for the CDR3: TGTGCCAGCAGCTTGGAGGGGGGGACATTTAGGGATGAGCAGTTCTTC. Protein product: CASSLEGGTFRDEQFF.

The chain combines TRBV7-9 with TRBJ2-2, with D maybe TRBD1 (7 bases). Trimming pared 5 bases from V and 10 bases from J, leaving 20 bases between. The CDR3 runs 15 residues. Per the germline V gene, CDR1 is SEHNR and CDR2 is FQNEAQ (reference sequence). The CDR3 protein is CASSHQGGRVVELFF. CDR3 in DNA: TGTGCCAGCAGCCACCAGGGGGGAAGAGTGGTGGAGCTGTTTTTT.